The 19 T cell receptor beta chains below were found in one sample sequenced in a study of tumor-infiltrating lymphocytes in primary liver carcinoma. The researchers obtained blood RNA from unsorted whole blood and also extracted germline DNA. Total RNA (approximately 0.5 ug) served as template for TCR beta cDNA synthesis primed by a constant-region primer. Slightly modified ARM-PCR with three nested multiplex PCR rounds yielded TCR beta libraries. For 10 cycles apiece, the opening two PCR rounds ran with TRBV1-TRBV30 forward primers and a C-beta reverse primer. TCRdb ran MiXCR on the multiplex PCR reads and lists one entry per CDR3 protein. The sample carries around 330,000 distinct CDR3 sequences, over 55% recorded once. The sequenced sample was peripheral blood. These receptors were collected from a man in his forties with primary liver carcinoma and hepatitis B virus infection.

This clonotype has a handful of counts. Just one base apart from a much larger clone, this may be a read error. This chain uses TRBV6-1 with TRBJ2-7; 9 bases map to TRBD2. CDR3 length equals 17 residues. The junction had 13 bases not matched to a gene; V was cut back by 7 bases and J by 0 bases. CDR1 MNHNS and CDR2 SASEGT come from the germline V gene. The CDR3 loop reads CASNSGLAKPNSYEQYF. The CDR3 bases are TGTGCCAGCAACTCCGGACTAGCGAAACCGAACTCCTACGAGCAGTACTTC.

The chain recombines TRBV11-2 with TRBJ2-7; possible D gene TRBD2, 7 bases. The CDR3 consists of 14 residues. Germline values: CDR1 SGHAT, CDR2 FQNNGV. V was trimmed by 3 bases and J by 2 bases, leaving 11 bases between them. The DNA of the CDR3 is TGTGCCAGCAGCTTCTCGGGGGGCACCTACGAGCAGTACTTC. Amino acids: CASSFSGGTYEQYF.

The CDR3 DNA is TGTGACAGTAGCTCTGGGGGGACTAAGGGGGTCACTGAAGCTTTCTTT. Translated, it gives CDSSSGGTKGVTEAFF. J is TRBJ1-1 and V is TRBV5-4; D is possibly TRBD1 (6 bases). Germline lookup yields CDR1 SGHNT and CDR2 YYREEE (reference sequence). The CDR3 contains 16 residues.

This clonotype came up a few times. The rearrangement uses TRBV5-1 and TRBJ2-1; 8 nucleotides agree with TRBD1. This CDR3 has 14 residues. Germline CDR1 SGHRS, CDR2 YFSETQ. J lost 8 bases, V lost 0 bases, and 4 bases had no gene match. The CDR3 nucleotides are TGCGCCAGCAGCTTGGCACAGGGGGGCGATGAGCAGTTCTTC. It codes for CASSLAQGGDEQFF.

To note about this clonotype: At one end, the junction sequence differs from germline, possibly due to a read error. This chain uses TRBV12-3 or TRBV12-4 with TRBJ2-3; D is possibly TRBD2 (5 bases). The CDR3 has 15 amino acids. CDR3: CASSFRSPSIDTQYF. CDR3 DNA sequence: TGTGCCAGCAGTTTTAGGTCTCCTAGCATAGATACGCAGTATTTT.

For this clonotype: A read error may produce the germline difference seen at one junction end. The gene calls are TRBV11-2 and TRBJ2-2; D perhaps matches TRBD2 (5 bases). This CDR3 contains 15 residues. CDR1 is SGHAT and CDR2 is FQNNGV in the germline V gene. The CDR3 sequence: CASNLEASNTGELYF. Written as DNA, the CDR3 is TGTGCCAGCAACCTTGAGGCCTCGAACACCGGGGAGCTGTATTTT.

A word on this clonotype: Since no conserved phenylalanine or tryptophan closes the CDR3, a read error is the likely cause. CDR3 coding DNA: TGTGCCACCAGTGACTACAGGGCCGGGGAGCTGTTTATT. This encodes CATSDYRAGELFI. The chain recombines TRBV24-1 with TRBJ2-2; TRBD1 is a possible D gene (6 bases). The CDR3 is 13 residues long. Trimming took off 4 bases at V and 6 bases at J, with 8 bases between the two ends. CDR1 is KGHDR, CDR2 SFDVKD, per germline.

The genes are TRBV11-2 and TRBJ2-7; 7 nucleotides line up with TRBD1. CDR1 SGHAT and CDR2 FQNNGV come from the germline V gene. V dropped 1 base and J dropped 0; count of bases not matched to a gene: 6. The CDR3 totals 16 residues. CDR3 bases: TGTGCCAGCAGCTTAGCACCGGGACAGCTCTCCTACGAGCAGTACTTC. Translation gives CASSLAPGQLSYEQYF.

Of note for this clonotype: It may be a read error: a sequence one base away is much more abundant. This chain joins TRBV6-6 and TRBJ1-3, with D perhaps matching TRBD1 (5 bases). The length of the CDR3 is 16 residues. The germline V gene encodes CDR1 MNHNY and CDR2 SVGAGI (reference sequence). The CDR3: CASRNGAGRGGNTVYF. The CDR3 DNA follows: TGTGCCAGCAGAAATGGGGCAGGGCGAGGTGGAAACACCGTATATTTT.

Remarks on this clonotype: The germline gene is not matched at one end of the junction; a read error may be the cause. The rearrangement uses TRBV29-1 and TRBJ2-2, with 7 bases aligning to TRBD1. The length of the CDR3 is 14 residues. In germline, CDR1 is SQVTM, CDR2 ANQGSEA. The CDR3 DNA reads as TGCAACTCAACAGGGGTATCGAACGCCGGGGAGCTGTTTTTT. Amino acid sequence: CNSTGVSNAGELFF.

The rearrangement uses TRBV5-1 and TRBJ2-6; D possibly corresponds to TRBD1 (5 bases). The germline V gene encodes CDR1 SGHRS and CDR2 YFSETQ. V lost 4 bases to trimming and J lost 4 bases, with 15 bases between them. The CDR3 has 16 residues. The CDR3 DNA reads TGCGCCAGCAGCCGTTCGACAGTCTCCGGGGCCAACGTCCTGACTTTC. Translated: CASSRSTVSGANVLTF.

This chain connects TRBV19 to TRBJ1-6, with D possibly being TRBD1 (6 bases). Germline loops: CDR1 LNHDA, CDR2 SQIVND (reference sequence). There are 14 residues in the CDR3. The CDR3 spells CVSGGYRDNSPLHF. The CDR3 bases are TGTGTCTCGGGCGGGTACAGGGATAATTCACCCCTCCACTTT.

The chain couples TRBV30 to TRBJ2-1, with D maybe TRBD1 (5 bases). Germline CDR1 GTSNPN, CDR2 SVGIG (reference sequence). CDR3 length: 13 residues. Trimming shortened V by 3 bases and J by 6 bases, and 12 bases separated the two germline ends. CDR3: CAWSSGLSNEQFF. In DNA form, the CDR3 reads TGTGCCTGGAGCTCAGGGCTTTCCAATGAGCAGTTCTTC.

This clonotype is a singleton in its sample. A junction end diverges from the germline sequence, so it may reflect a read error. CDR3 DNA sequence: TGTGCCAACAGTGTCCCGACTAGCGGAAGAACAGATACGCAGTATTTT. It yields the protein CANSVPTSGRTDTQYF. The rearrangement uses TRBV6-1 and TRBJ2-3, with TRBD2 matching 9 bases. Germline-derived CDR1 and CDR2 are MNHNS and SASEGT. The CDR3 has 16 residues.

V is TRBV4-2 and J is TRBJ2-3; a possible D gene is TRBD1 (5 bases). Germline lookup yields CDR1 LGHNA and CDR2 YNFKEQ. The CDR3 covers 16 residues. V lost 3 bases and J 2 bases, leaving 15 bases between the germline ends. The CDR3 sequence: CASSHHQDKDTDTQYF. As DNA, the CDR3 is TGTGCCAGCAGCCATCACCAGGACAAGGACACAGATACGCAGTATTTT.

As concerns this clonotype: One end of the junction varies from germline; a read error may be responsible. This chain uses TRBV11-2 with TRBJ1-1; TRBD1 aligns across 7 bases. CDR1 and CDR2 from the germline V gene are SGHAT and FQNNGV. The CDR3 runs to 15 residues. CDR3 coding DNA: TGTGCCAGCAGCTTAGTGGGAGGGGGCGGCGCTGAAACTTTCTTT. Translating it yields CASSLVGGGGAETFF.

In the case of this clonotype: With a much larger clone just one base away, this may be a read error. CDR3 sequence reads: CVSSYNTGRGTQYF. The CDR3 nucleotides are TGTGTCAGCAGTTACAACACAGGGCGGGGGACCCAGTACTTC. This sequence joins TRBV6-2 or TRBV6-3 and TRBJ2-5; D could derive from TRBD1 or TRBD2 (6 bases each). Per the germline V gene, CDR1 is MNHEY and CDR2 is SVGEGT. The CDR3 covers 14 residues.

To note about this clonotype: At one boundary the junction diverges from the germline segment, which might be a read error. The CDR3 is CASSLISPLAGANTGELFF. In DNA form, the CDR3 reads TGTGCCAGCAGCCTAATTTCTCCTCTAGCGGGGGCGAACACCGGGGAGCTGTTTTTC. The chain links TRBV4-2 to TRBJ2-2; 10 bases fit TRBD2. The CDR3 loop spans 19 amino acids. Germline V gives CDR1 LGHNA, CDR2 YNFKEQ.

Comments on this clonotype: The conserved final phenylalanine or tryptophan is absent from the CDR3, which likely points to a read error. The DNA is omitted, as the CDR3 cannot be located on it reliably, and the CDR3 follows TCRdb's listing. This chain connects TRBV11-2 to TRBJ2-2; no check of the table's D call, TRBD2, against the DNA was made. CDR1 and CDR2 from the germline V gene are SGHAT and FQNNGV. With termini counted, the CDR3 has 15 amino acids. The CDR3: CASSSLAGDTGELSL.